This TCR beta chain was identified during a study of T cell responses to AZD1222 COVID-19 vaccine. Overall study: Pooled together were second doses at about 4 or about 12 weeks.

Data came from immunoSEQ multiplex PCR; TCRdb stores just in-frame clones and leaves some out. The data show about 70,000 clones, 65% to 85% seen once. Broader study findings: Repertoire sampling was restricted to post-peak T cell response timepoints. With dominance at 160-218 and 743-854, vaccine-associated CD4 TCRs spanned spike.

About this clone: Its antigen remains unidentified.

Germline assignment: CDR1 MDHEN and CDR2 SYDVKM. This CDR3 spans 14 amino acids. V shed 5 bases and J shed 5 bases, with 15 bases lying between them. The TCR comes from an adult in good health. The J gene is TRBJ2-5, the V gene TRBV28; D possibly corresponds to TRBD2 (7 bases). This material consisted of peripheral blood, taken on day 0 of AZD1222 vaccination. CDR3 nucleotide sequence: TGTGCCAGCAGTCCTTCGGGGGGCGAGGAGACCCAGTACTTC. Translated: CASSPSGGEETQYF.